Following are 10 T cell receptor beta chains from one sample sequenced in a study of T cells after yellow fever vaccination (dated by TCRdb to the late 2010s). The treatment or condition label for this specimen denotes: live attenuated yellow fever vaccine strain. The receptor library was made with 5' RACE. TCRdb shows the sequencer as Illumina HiSeq 2500. Using fastp trimming at Q25 and MiXCR clonotype assembly, TCRdb reanalyzed the public sequencing data and kept in-frame beta chains. Each entry is one CDR3 protein sequence, shown with its most common DNA and genes. This sample has approximately 510,000 distinct CDR3 sequences in its table, and about a fifth of those were observed once. 15% to 20% of the sample comes from the top ten. The sequenced sample was PBMCs, obtained approximately 22 days after the first yellow fever vaccination. The receptor source for this set is a man between 18 and 35 years old who received the YFV17D yellow fever vaccine.

J is TRBJ1-1 and V is TRBV12-3 or TRBV12-4, with unresolved D. Trimming cost V 3 bases and J 0 bases, with 11 bases left between them. The CDR3 length is 15 residues. CDR3 region: CASSFGTPMNTEAFF. DNA of the CDR3: TGTGCCAGCAGTTTTGGAACACCAATGAACACTGAAGCTTTCTTT.

This clonotype has just a few counts. The chain carries TRBV5-1 and TRBJ1-1; TRBD1 matches 8 bases. The trim removed 4 bases at V and 1 base at J, leaving 6 bases unmatched. In germline, CDR1 is SGHRS, CDR2 YFSETQ. This CDR3 region has 15 residues. CDR3 in amino acids: CASSVGQGPNTEAFF. The CDR3 DNA reads TGCGCCAGCAGCGTCGGACAGGGTCCGAACACTGAAGCTTTCTTT.

This clonotype was detected ten times or more. The V call is TRBV4-2, the J call TRBJ2-5, with 8 bases identical to TRBD2. Trimming at V came to 3 bases and at J to 1 base, leaving 7 bases not matched to a gene. Germline CDR1 LGHNA, CDR2 YNFKEQ. The CDR3 loop spans 16 amino acids. Written as DNA, the CDR3 is TGTGCCAGCAGCCAGGAACTAGCGGCCCCCCAAGAGACCCAGTACTTC. This codes for CASSQELAAPQETQYF.

The V and J genes are TRBV18 and TRBJ1-4; no clear D gene. This CDR3 contains 13 residues. Trimming left V 3 bases short and J 8 bases short, with 10 bases between. Germline V gene lookup returns CDR1 KGHSH and CDR2 LQKENI. In DNA, the CDR3 is TGTGCCAGCTCACCGGATTTTGGAGAAAAACTGTTTTTT. This sequence encodes CASSPDFGEKLFF.

The gene calls are TRBV20-1 and TRBJ2-7, with 9 bases matching TRBD2. Germline assignment: CDR1 DFQATT and CDR2 SNEGSKA (reference sequence). The V segment lost 5 bases and the J segment 4 bases; nucleotides outside the gene matches: 9. This CDR3 is built from 14 residues. The CDR3 spells CSALAGGGAYEQYF. The CDR3 region has the DNA TGCAGTGCTCTGGCTGGCGGGGGGGCGTACGAGCAGTACTTC.

The V call is TRBV20-1, the J call TRBJ2-5, with TRBD1 matching 8 bases. The V and J ends lost 1 base and 1 base, in that order; junction bases with no gene match: 2. CDR1 and CDR2 (germline): DFQATT, SNEGSKA (reference sequence). CDR3 length: 14 residues. CDR3 nucleotide sequence: TGCAGTGCTAGAGTTGGGACAGGCCAAGAGACCCAGTACTTC. It yields the protein CSARVGTGQETQYF.

The chain couples TRBV6-5 to TRBJ2-3; TRBD2 matches 11 bases. The CDR3 sequence is 16 residues long. J lost 2 bases, V lost 2 bases, and 3 bases had no gene match. CDR1 is MNHEY and CDR2 is SVGAGI in the germline V gene. CDR3 coding DNA: TGTGCCAGCAGTTACCAGGGACTAGCGGACACAGATACGCAGTATTTT. Its protein is CASSYQGLADTDTQYF.

This clonotype has just a few counts. The chain couples TRBV6-5 to TRBJ2-5; D assignment may be TRBD1 or TRBD2 (6 bases each). The germline gives CDR1 MNHEY, CDR2 SVGAGI. This CDR3 contains 14 residues. V gave up 2 bases and J gave up 5 bases, with 12 bases separating them. Here the CDR3 reads CASSYDGGRETQYF. Written as DNA, the CDR3 is TGTGCCAGCAGTTACGACGGGGGCCGGGAGACCCAGTACTTC.

This clonotype has a handful of counts. J is TRBJ1-5 and V is TRBV4-1, with TRBD1 as a possible D gene (5 bases). V was trimmed by 6 bases and J by 3 bases, leaving 12 bases between them. Germline V gene sequence: CDR1 MGHRA, CDR2 YSYEKL. The CDR3 loop spans 14 amino acids. CDR3 region: CASSRPGLNQPQHF. DNA of the CDR3: TGCGCCAGCAGTCGCCCGGGACTCAATCAGCCCCAGCATTTT.

The V and J genes are TRBV11-2 and TRBJ2-3; 11 nucleotides agree with TRBD2. The V gene's germline CDR1 is SGHAT and CDR2 FQNNGV. Trimming at V came to 3 bases and at J to 0 bases, leaving 8 bases not matched to a gene. The CDR3 totals 18 residues. The CDR3 spells CASSFNPTSGVSTDTQYF. The CDR3 DNA reads TGTGCCAGCAGCTTTAACCCGACTAGCGGGGTTAGCACAGATACGCAGTATTTT.